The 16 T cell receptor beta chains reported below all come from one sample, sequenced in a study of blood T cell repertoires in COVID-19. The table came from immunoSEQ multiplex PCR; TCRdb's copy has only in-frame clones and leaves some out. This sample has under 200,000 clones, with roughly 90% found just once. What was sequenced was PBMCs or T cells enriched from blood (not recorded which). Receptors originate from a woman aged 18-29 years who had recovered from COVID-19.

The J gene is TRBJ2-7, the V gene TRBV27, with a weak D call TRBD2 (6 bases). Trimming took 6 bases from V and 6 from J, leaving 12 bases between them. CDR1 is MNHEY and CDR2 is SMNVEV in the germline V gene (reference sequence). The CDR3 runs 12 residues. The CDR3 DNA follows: TGTGCCAGCAGCCCGAACGGGGGCGAGCAGTACTTC. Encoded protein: CASSPNGGEQYF.

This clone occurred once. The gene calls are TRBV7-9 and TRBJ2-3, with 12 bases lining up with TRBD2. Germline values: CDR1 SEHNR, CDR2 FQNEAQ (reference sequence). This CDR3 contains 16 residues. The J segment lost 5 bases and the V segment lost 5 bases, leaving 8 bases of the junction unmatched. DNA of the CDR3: TGTGCCAGCAGCACGACTAGCGGGAGATATGAAGATACGCAGTATTTT. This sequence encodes CASSTTSGRYEDTQYF.

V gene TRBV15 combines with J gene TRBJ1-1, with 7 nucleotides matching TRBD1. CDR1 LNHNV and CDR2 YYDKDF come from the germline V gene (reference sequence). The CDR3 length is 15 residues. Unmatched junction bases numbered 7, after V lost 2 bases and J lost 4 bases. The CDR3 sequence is CATSRLRGLVTEAFF. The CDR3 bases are TGTGCCACCAGCAGATTGAGGGGGCTCGTCACTGAAGCTTTCTTT.

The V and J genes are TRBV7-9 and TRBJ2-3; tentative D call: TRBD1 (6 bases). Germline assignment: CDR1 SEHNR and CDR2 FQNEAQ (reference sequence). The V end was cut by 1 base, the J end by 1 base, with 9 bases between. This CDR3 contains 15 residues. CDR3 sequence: CASSLVGGRTDTQYF. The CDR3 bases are TGTGCCAGCAGCTTAGTAGGGGGACGCACAGATACGCAGTATTTT.

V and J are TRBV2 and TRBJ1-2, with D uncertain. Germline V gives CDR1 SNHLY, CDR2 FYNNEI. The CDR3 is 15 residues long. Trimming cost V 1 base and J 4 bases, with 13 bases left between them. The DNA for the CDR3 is TGTGCCAGCAGTGAAGTACCCATCGCCGGCTATGGCTACACCTTC. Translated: CASSEVPIAGYGYTF.

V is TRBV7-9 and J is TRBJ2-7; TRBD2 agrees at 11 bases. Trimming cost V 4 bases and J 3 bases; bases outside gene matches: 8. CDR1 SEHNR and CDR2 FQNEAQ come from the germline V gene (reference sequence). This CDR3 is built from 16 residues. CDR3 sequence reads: CASSSTVLAGDYEQYF. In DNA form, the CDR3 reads TGTGCCAGCAGCTCGACCGTACTAGCGGGAGACTACGAGCAGTACTTC.

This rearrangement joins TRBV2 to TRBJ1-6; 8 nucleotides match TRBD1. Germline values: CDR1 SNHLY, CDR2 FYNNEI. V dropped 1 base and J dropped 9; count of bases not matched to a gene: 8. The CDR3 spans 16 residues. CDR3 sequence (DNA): TGTGCCAGCAGTGAAGAGATGTCAGGGGGCAGTTCACCCCTCCACTTT. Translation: CASSEEMSGGSSPLHF. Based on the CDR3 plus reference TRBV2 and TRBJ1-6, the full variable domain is EPEVTQTPSHQVTQMGQEVILRCVPISNHLYFYWYRQILGQKVEFLVSFYNNEISEKSEIFDDQFSVERPDGSNFTLKIRSTKLEDSAMYFCASSEEMSGGSSPLHFGNGTRLTVT.

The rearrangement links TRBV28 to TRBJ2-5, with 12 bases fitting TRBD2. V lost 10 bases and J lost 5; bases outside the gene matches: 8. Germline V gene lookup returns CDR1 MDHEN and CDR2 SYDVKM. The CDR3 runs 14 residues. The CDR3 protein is CATLAGGSGETQYF. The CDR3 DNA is TGTGCCACACTAGCGGGAGGCTCAGGGGAGACCCAGTACTTC.

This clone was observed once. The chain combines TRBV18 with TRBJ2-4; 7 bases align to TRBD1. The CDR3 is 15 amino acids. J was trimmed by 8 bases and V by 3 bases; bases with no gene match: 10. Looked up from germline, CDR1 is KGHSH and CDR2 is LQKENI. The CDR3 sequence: CASSPPPGQRDIQYF. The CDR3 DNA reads TGTGCCAGCTCACCGCCACCGGGACAGAGAGACATTCAGTACTTC.

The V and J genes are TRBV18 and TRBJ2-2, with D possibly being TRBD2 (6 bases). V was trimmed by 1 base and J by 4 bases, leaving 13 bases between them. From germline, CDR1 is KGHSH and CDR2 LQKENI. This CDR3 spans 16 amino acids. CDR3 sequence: CASSPRTGEVTGELFF. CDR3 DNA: TGTGCCAGCTCACCACGTACGGGGGAGGTCACCGGGGAGCTGTTTTTT.

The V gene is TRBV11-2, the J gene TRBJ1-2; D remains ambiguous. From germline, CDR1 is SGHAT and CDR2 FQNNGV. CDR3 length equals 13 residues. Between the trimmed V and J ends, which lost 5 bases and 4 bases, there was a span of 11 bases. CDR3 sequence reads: CASSEPGPYGYTF. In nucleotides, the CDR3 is TGTGCCAGCAGCGAGCCTGGTCCCTATGGCTACACCTTC.

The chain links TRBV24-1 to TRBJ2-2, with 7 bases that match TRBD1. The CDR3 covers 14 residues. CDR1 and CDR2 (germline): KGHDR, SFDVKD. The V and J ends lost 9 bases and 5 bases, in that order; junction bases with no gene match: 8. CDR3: CATCPAGGTGELFF. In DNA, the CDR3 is TGTGCCACCTGTCCGGCAGGGGGAACCGGGGAGCTGTTTTTT.

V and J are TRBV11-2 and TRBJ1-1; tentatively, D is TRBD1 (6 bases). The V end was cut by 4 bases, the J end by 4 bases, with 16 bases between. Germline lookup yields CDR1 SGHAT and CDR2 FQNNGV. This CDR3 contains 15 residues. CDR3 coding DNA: TGTGCCAGCAGCTGGGGGCCCGGGCCGAGCACTGAAGCTTTCTTT. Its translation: CASSWGPGPSTEAFF.

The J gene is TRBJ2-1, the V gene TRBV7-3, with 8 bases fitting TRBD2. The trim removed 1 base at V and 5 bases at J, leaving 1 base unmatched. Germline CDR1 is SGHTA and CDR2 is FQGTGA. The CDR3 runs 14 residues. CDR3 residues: CASSLSGRNNEQFF. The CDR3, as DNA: TGTGCCAGCAGCTTAAGCGGGAGGAACAATGAGCAGTTCTTC.

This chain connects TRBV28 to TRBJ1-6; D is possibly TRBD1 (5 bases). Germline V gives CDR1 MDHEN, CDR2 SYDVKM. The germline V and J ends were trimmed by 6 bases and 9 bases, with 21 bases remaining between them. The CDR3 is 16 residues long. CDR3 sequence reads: CASRTIEWAGGSPLHF. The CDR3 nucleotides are TGTGCCAGCAGGACAATAGAGTGGGCGGGGGGTTCACCCCTCCACTTT.

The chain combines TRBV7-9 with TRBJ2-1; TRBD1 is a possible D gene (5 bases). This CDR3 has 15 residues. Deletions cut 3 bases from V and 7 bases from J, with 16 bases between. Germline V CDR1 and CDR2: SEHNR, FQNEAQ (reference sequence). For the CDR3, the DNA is TGTGCCAGCAGCTTGCCACTACAGGTTTGGAATGAGCAGTTCTTC. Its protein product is CASSLPLQVWNEQFF.